This entry is about one T cell receptor beta chain. Its antigen is still unknown. These data originate in a study of OX40 agonist ivuxolimab in advanced cancers. Study details: Ivuxolimab is an agonistic anti-OX40 (CD134) antibody, and patients were treated with it. Patients with prior anti-PD-1, anti-PD-L1 or anti-CTLA-4 therapy were eligible; about 41% had some.

Only in-frame clones appear in the TCRdb table, and some are missing; sequencing was by immunoSEQ multiplex PCR. The top ten hold under 1.5% of the sample, which has 70,000 or so clones, 70% to 90% seen once. General study findings and limits: On average, a greater number of expanded clones characterised CD8+ T cells relative to CD4+.

This TCR came from an adult with an advanced solid tumor such as melanoma, head and neck, liver or kidney cancer. The sequences come from CD4+ or CD8+ T cells sorted from blood, collected in a trial of the OX40 agonist ivuxolimab.

As DNA, the CDR3 is TGCAGCGTGCGAAAGACCGAACTCAAAGCTTTCTTT. Protein: CSVRKTELKAFF. The chain couples TRBV29-1 to TRBJ1-1; no clear D gene. The CDR3 has 12 amino acids. V lost 6 bases and J lost 9, with 17 bases in between. CDR1 SQVTM and CDR2 ANQGSEA come from the germline V gene.